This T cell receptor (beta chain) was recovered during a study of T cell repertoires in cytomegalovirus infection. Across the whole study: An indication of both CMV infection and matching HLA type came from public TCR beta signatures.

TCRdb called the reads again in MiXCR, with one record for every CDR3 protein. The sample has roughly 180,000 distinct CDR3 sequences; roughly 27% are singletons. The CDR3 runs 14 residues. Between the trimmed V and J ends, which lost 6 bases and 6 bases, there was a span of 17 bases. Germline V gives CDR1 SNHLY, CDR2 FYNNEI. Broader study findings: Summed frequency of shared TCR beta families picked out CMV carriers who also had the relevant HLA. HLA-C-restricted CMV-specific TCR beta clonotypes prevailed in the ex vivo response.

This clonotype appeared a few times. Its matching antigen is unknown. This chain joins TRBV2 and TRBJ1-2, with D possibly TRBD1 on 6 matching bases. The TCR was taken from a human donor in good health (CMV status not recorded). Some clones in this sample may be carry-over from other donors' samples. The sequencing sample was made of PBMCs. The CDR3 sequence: CASRENQGQDGYTF. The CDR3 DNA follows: TGTGCCAGCAGGGAGAACCAGGGGCAAGATGGCTACACCTTC.